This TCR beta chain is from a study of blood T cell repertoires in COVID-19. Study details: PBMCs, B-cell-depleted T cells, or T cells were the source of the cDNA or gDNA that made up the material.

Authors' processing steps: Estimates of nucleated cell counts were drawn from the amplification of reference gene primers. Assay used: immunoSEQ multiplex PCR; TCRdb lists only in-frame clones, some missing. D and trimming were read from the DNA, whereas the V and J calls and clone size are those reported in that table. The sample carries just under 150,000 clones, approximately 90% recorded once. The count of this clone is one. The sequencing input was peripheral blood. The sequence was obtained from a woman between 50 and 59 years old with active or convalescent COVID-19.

The CDR3 loop reads CASSLVSGGMNEQFF. The CDR3 DNA follows: TGTGCCAGCAGCTTAGTTAGCGGGGGAATGAATGAGCAGTTCTTC. The rearrangement joins TRBV7-9 to TRBJ2-1; 9 nucleotides agree with TRBD2. CDR1 SEHNR and CDR2 FQNEAQ come from the germline V gene (reference sequence). The CDR3 loop spans 15 amino acids. V lost 1 base to trimming and J lost 7 bases; unmatched junction nucleotides: 5.